The 17 T cell receptor beta chains below all came from one sample that was sequenced in a study of response to subunit inactivated influenza vaccine. TCRdb reanalysed the RT-PCR reads using MiXCR and keeps one entry per CDR3 protein. The sample consists of 500,000 to 750,000 distinct CDR3 sequences, roughly 15% of them appearing once. The source material was PBMCs from blood, sampled 11 to 12 days after vaccination. The receptors derive from a man in his fifties who received an inactivated influenza vaccine.

The chain couples TRBV28 to TRBJ2-2, with D perhaps TRBD1 (6 bases). Trimming stripped 9 bases from V and 5 bases from J, with 16 bases between. The CDR3 loop spans 14 amino acids. Germline V lookup: CDR1 MDHEN, CDR2 SYDVKM. The CDR3 sequence: CASQQGPLTGELFF. The CDR3 coding sequence is TGTGCCAGTCAACAGGGTCCCCTTACCGGGGAGCTGTTTTTT. Drawing the rest from reference TRBV28 and TRBJ2-2, the complete variable domain is DVKVTQSSRYLVKRTGEKVFLECVQDMDHENMFWYRQDPGLGLRLIYFSYDVKMKEKGDIPEGYSVSREKKERFSLILESASTNQTSMYLCASQQGPLTGELFFGEGSRLTVL.

This sequence joins TRBV20-1 and TRBJ2-2, with a tentative D call TRBD2 (6 bases). CDR1 and CDR2 from the germline V gene are DFQATT and SNEGSKA (reference sequence). Trimming pared 5 bases from V and 3 bases from J, leaving 13 bases between. The CDR3 is 14 residues long. The CDR3 nucleotides read TGCAGTGCTCAGCTTATAGCGGACACCGGGGAGCTGTTTTTT. It specifies CSAQLIADTGELFF.

The J gene is TRBJ2-3, the V gene TRBV6-5; D unresolved. Trimming shortened V by 4 bases and J by 2 bases, and 13 bases separated the two germline ends. The germline gives CDR1 MNHEY, CDR2 SVGAGI. CDR3 size: 15 residues. CDR3: CASSWTVGDTDTQYF. The CDR3 DNA is TGTGCCAGCAGTTGGACGGTGGGTGACACAGATACGCAGTATTTT.

This clonotype was counted at least ten times. This sequence joins TRBV5-1 and TRBJ2-1; 10 nucleotides line up with TRBD2. This CDR3 is 16 amino acids long. Germline V gives CDR1 SGHRS, CDR2 YFSETQ. The J segment lost 7 bases and the V segment lost 0 bases, leaving 7 bases of the junction unmatched. CDR3 residues: CASSLALQRGGNEQFF. The CDR3 DNA is TGCGCCAGCAGCTTGGCCCTCCAGCGGGGGGGTAATGAGCAGTTCTTC.

The chain has TRBV4-2 and TRBJ2-1; 7 nucleotides match TRBD2. Trimming took 5 bases from V and 9 from J; bases not matched to a gene: 13. Germline V gives CDR1 LGHNA, CDR2 YNFKEQ. The CDR3 has 15 residues. The CDR3 DNA reads as TGTGCCAGCAGCGGATCTAGCGGTGTGGCTTCTGAGCAGTTCTTC. Residues: CASSGSSGVASEQFF.

In this sample, this clonotype turned up many times. V and J are TRBV5-1 and TRBJ1-1; TRBD1 is a possible D gene (6 bases). The ends were cut back, 4 bases at V and 7 bases at J, with 17 bases in the middle. CDR3 length: 14 residues. Germline values: CDR1 SGHRS, CDR2 YFSETQ. The CDR3 protein is CASSKPGQVSEAFF. CDR3 DNA: TGCGCCAGCAGCAAGCCGGGACAAGTAAGTGAAGCTTTCTTT. The entire variable domain, with the rest obtained from reference TRBV5-1 and TRBJ1-1, is as follows: KAGVTQTPRYLIKTRGQQVTLSCSPISGHRSVSWYQQTPGQGLQFLFEYFSETQRNKGNFPGRFSGRQFSNSRSEMNVSTLELGDSALYLCASSKPGQVSEAFFGQGTRLTVV.

This clonotype was seen only a few times. The genes are TRBV12-3 or TRBV12-4 and TRBJ2-6; D gene uncertain. The CDR3 contains 15 residues. V was cut by 5 bases and J by 1 base, with 9 bases left in between. CDR3 DNA sequence: TGTGCCAGCAGTCAAAGGAATTCTGGGGCCAACGTCCTGACTTTC. This encodes CASSQRNSGANVLTF.

A few counts support this clonotype. The chain joins TRBV29-1 to TRBJ2-6; TRBD1 aligns across 7 bases. V lost 7 bases and J lost 0; bases outside the gene matches: 3. CDR1 SQVTM and CDR2 ANQGSEA come from the germline V gene. The CDR3 sequence is 14 residues long. The CDR3 bases are TGCAGCGCAAGACAGGGCTCTGGGGCCAACGTCCTGACTTTC. It encodes CSARQGSGANVLTF.

The chain has TRBV4-2 and TRBJ2-5; 7 positions match TRBD1. The CDR3 covers 14 residues. V lost 0 bases and J lost 5; bases outside the gene matches: 3. The germline V gene encodes CDR1 LGHNA and CDR2 YNFKEQ. CDR3 sequence reads: CASSQETGTETQYF. The CDR3 DNA reads TGTGCCAGCAGCCAAGAGACAGGGACGGAGACCCAGTACTTC.

The chain employs TRBV2 and TRBJ2-3; no firm D call. Germline V lookup: CDR1 SNHLY, CDR2 FYNNEI. CDR3 length: 15 residues. Trimming cost V 2 bases and J 0 bases, with 9 bases left between them. The CDR3 DNA follows: TGTGCCAGCAGTGAATTGGGCGCTAGCACAGATACGCAGTATTTT. It specifies CASSELGASTDTQYF.

Ten or more counts support this clonotype. V and J are TRBV27 and TRBJ2-7; D is undetermined. The CDR3 runs 13 residues. The germline V gene has CDR1 MNHEY and CDR2 SMNVEV (reference sequence). V lost 4 bases to trimming and J lost 3 bases, with 10 bases between them. This CDR3 reads CASSYPGDYEQYF. DNA for the CDR3: TGTGCCAGCAGTTATCCGGGCGACTACGAGCAGTACTTC.

The J gene is TRBJ1-5, the V gene TRBV24-1; 7 bases are a match to TRBD1. Germline V gene data show CDR1 as KGHDR and CDR2 as SFDVKD. The CDR3 loop spans 14 amino acids. With 4 bases clipped from V and 4 bases from J, the junction kept 3 bases outside the gene matches. The CDR3 region is CATSDVQGNQPQHF. CDR3 nucleotides: TGTGCCACCAGTGACGTACAGGGGAATCAGCCCCAGCATTTT.

The rearrangement links TRBV9 to TRBJ2-5; 9 nucleotides match TRBD1. The CDR3 covers 14 residues. The germline gives CDR1 SGDLS, CDR2 YYNGEE. The ends lost 6 bases at V and 4 bases at J; junction bases unmatched: 7. CDR3 DNA sequence: TGTGCCAGCACCCGACAGGGGGGTGGAGAGACCCAGTACTTC. Residues: CASTRQGGGETQYF.

This clonotype was counted only a few times. V gene TRBV29-1 combines with J gene TRBJ2-4; D unclear. Germline V gene lookup returns CDR1 SQVTM and CDR2 ANQGSEA. V was shortened by 1 base and J by 0 bases, with 4 bases between the two germline ends. There are 13 residues in the CDR3. In nucleotides, the CDR3 is TGCAGCGTTGAAGTCCTAGCCAAAAACATTCAGTACTTC. It is translated as CSVEVLAKNIQYF.

The rearrangement joins TRBV5-1 to TRBJ2-2; TRBD2 might be the D (5 bases). CDR1 is SGHRS and CDR2 is YFSETQ in the germline V gene. The length of the CDR3 is 16 residues. Trimming cost V 0 bases and J 3 bases, with 12 bases left between them. The CDR3 DNA reads TGCGCCAGCAGCTTGGTCGACGCTAGCTACACCGGGGAGCTGTTTTTT. This codes for CASSLVDASYTGELFF.

The sample holds many counts of this clonotype. The V call is TRBV29-1, the J call TRBJ2-7; 13 positions agree with TRBD2. The CDR3 runs 18 residues. Losses at the gene ends were 4 bases for V and 1 base for J; bases not matched to a gene: 13. Germline loops: CDR1 SQVTM, CDR2 ANQGSEA. This CDR3 reads CSVGTGGRGLAGSYEQYF. For the CDR3, the DNA is TGCAGCGTTGGGACCGGGGGGCGGGGACTAGCGGGGTCCTACGAGCAGTACTTC.

In this sample, this clonotype turned up a few times. This chain joins TRBV29-1 and TRBJ1-1; the D gene is possibly TRBD1 (5 bases). The CDR3 runs 14 residues. Germline lookup yields CDR1 SQVTM and CDR2 ANQGSEA. The V end lost 4 bases, the J end lost 3 bases, and 15 bases lay between the germline ends. Here the CDR3 DNA reads TGCAGCGTTGCCCCCCTCAGGGTGGACACTGAAGCTTTCTTT. This gives the protein CSVAPLRVDTEAFF.